These 22 T cell receptor beta chains were sequenced from one sample in a study of T cell repertoires in cytomegalovirus infection. TCRdb itself ran the reads through MiXCR, one entry per CDR3 protein. The profile shows under 350,000 distinct CDR3 sequences, about 20% of them singletons. What these receptors recognize is not known. This specimen was cultured PBMCs, taken from culture after CMV antigen stimulation. Receptors were obtained from a human donor in good health (CMV status not recorded). Some clones in this sample may be carry-over from other donors' samples.

The chain joins TRBV20-1 to TRBJ2-1; 7 bases match TRBD2. CDR1 and CDR2 (germline): DFQATT, SNEGSKA (reference sequence). The CDR3 consists of 14 residues. Losses at the gene ends were 6 bases for V and 0 bases for J; bases not matched to a gene: 5. The CDR3: CSARPSGSYNEQFF. The CDR3 DNA reads TGCAGTGCACGCCCTAGCGGCTCCTACAATGAGCAGTTCTTC.

Only a few counts were recorded for this clonotype. The chain has TRBV6-2 or TRBV6-3 and TRBJ2-3; the match to TRBD1 covers 7 bases. The CDR3 spans 14 residues. Germline CDR1 MNHEY, CDR2 SVGEGT. Trimming at V came to 5 bases and at J to 2 bases, leaving 4 bases not matched to a gene. Here the CDR3 reads CASSPGTDTDTQYF. CDR3 nucleotides: TGTGCCAGCAGTCCCGGGACAGACACAGATACGCAGTATTTT.

This clonotype occurred a few times. The chain combines TRBV23-1 with TRBJ1-5; a possible D gene is TRBD1 (6 bases). TRBV23-1 is an ORF, and what it does is uncertain. V was trimmed by 5 bases and J by 7 bases, leaving 12 bases between them. The CDR3 loop spans 13 amino acids. CDR3 in DNA: TGCGCCAGCAGTGAGGGGGGCCGGCAGCCCCAGCATTTT. It is translated as CASSEGGRQPQHF.

Only a few counts were recorded for this clonotype. The chain recombines TRBV4-2 with TRBJ2-2, with D hard to call. The CDR3 sequence is 15 residues long. The V end was cut by 2 bases, the J end by 0 bases, with 7 bases between. Germline assignment: CDR1 LGHNA and CDR2 YNFKEQ. The CDR3 region has the DNA TGTGCCAGCAGCCAAACCAGAGCGAACACCGGGGAGCTGTTTTTT. Amino acids: CASSQTRANTGELFF.

This clonotype came up a few times. The V and J genes are TRBV19 and TRBJ2-7; 10 nucleotides align to TRBD1. V lost 5 bases to trimming and J lost 5 bases; unmatched junction nucleotides: 6. Germline CDR1 reads LNHDA; CDR2 reads SQIVND (reference sequence). This CDR3 contains 14 residues. The chain's CDR3 is CASSARQGAHEQYF. The DNA for the CDR3 is TGTGCCAGTAGTGCCAGACAGGGGGCCCACGAGCAGTACTTC. The full variable domain, in which reference TRBV19 and TRBJ2-7 provide the parts outside the CDR3, is DGGITQSPKYLFRKEGQNVTLSCEQNLNHDAMYWYRQDPGQGLRLIYYSQIVNDFQKGDIAEGYSVSREKKESFPLTVTSAQKNPTAFYLCASSARQGAHEQYFGPGTRLTVT.

This clonotype occurred a few times. The chain couples TRBV15 to TRBJ2-1; 7 bases are a match to TRBD2. This CDR3 is built from 16 residues. The germline V gene encodes CDR1 LNHNV and CDR2 YYDKDF (reference sequence). V shed 5 bases and J 7 bases; nucleotides not matched to a gene: 14. The CDR3 spells CATSRGVATRLNEQFF. CDR3 nucleotide sequence: TGTGCCACCAGCCGGGGGGTTGCTACCCGCCTAAATGAGCAGTTCTTC.

The sample holds many counts of this clonotype. This chain joins TRBV6-2 or TRBV6-3 and TRBJ2-5; TRBD1 aligns across 8 bases. J lost 3 bases, V lost 5 bases, and 8 bases had no gene match. In germline, CDR1 is MNHEY, CDR2 SVGEGT. The CDR3 contains 15 residues. For the CDR3, the DNA is TGTGCCAGCAGTGGATCCGGGACAGGAGAAGAGACCCAGTACTTC. Translated: CASSGSGTGEETQYF.

This clonotype has a count of ten or more. CDR3: CASTGQLNTEAFF. The CDR3 nucleotides are TGTGCCAGCACGGGACAGTTGAACACTGAAGCTTTCTTT. The chain couples TRBV6-1 to TRBJ1-1, with 7 bases aligning to TRBD1. The CDR3 runs to 13 residues. Germline V gene lookup returns CDR1 MNHNS and CDR2 SASEGT. V lost 7 bases to trimming and J lost 0 bases; unmatched junction nucleotides: 2.

V is TRBV7-2 and J is TRBJ1-2, with 8 positions matching TRBD1. With V trimmed by 1 base and J by 4 bases, 2 bases remained unmatched. CDR1 is SGHTA, CDR2 FQGNSA, per germline. The CDR3 has 14 amino acids. In DNA, the CDR3 is TGTGCCAGCAGCTTAGTCGGGACAGGCTATGGCTACACCTTC. This translates into CASSLVGTGYGYTF.

This chain links TRBV9 with TRBJ2-1; the match to TRBD2 covers 7 bases. Germline V gives CDR1 SGDLS, CDR2 YYNGEE. The CDR3 loop spans 12 amino acids. The ends lost 4 bases at V and 9 bases at J; junction bases unmatched: 4. The CDR3 region is CASSRGVPEQFF. The CDR3 DNA reads TGTGCCAGCAGCCGGGGGGTCCCTGAGCAGTTCTTC.

V usage is TRBV2 and J usage is TRBJ2-1; 13 bases match TRBD2. The germline V gene has CDR1 SNHLY and CDR2 FYNNEI. The V segment lost 0 bases and the J segment 5 bases; nucleotides outside the gene matches: 4. The CDR3 has 17 amino acids. In DNA, the CDR3 is TGTGCCAGCAGTGAAGCCTCCGGGACTAGCGGGAACAATGAGCAGTTCTTC. Translation gives CASSEASGTSGNNEQFF.

V gene TRBV19 combines with J gene TRBJ1-3; D is unclear. This CDR3 comprises 14 residues. CDR1 and CDR2 from the germline V gene are LNHDA and SQIVND (reference sequence). Trimming pared 5 bases from V and 0 bases from J, leaving 8 bases between. The chain's CDR3 is CASSYDFSGNTIYF. The CDR3 region has the DNA TGTGCCAGTAGTTATGACTTCTCTGGAAACACCATATATTTT.

This clonotype has only a few counts. This chain connects TRBV6-2 or TRBV6-3 to TRBJ1-1; 8 bases align to TRBD1. Germline-derived CDR1 and CDR2 are MNHEY and SVGEGT. CDR3 length: 12 amino acids. V was clipped by 6 bases and J by 6 bases; unmatched bases: 3. This chain's CDR3 is CASSGQGSEAFF. The DNA of the CDR3 is TGTGCCAGCAGCGGACAGGGTTCTGAAGCTTTCTTT.

This clonotype was observed a few times. This chain connects TRBV2 to TRBJ1-6; D may be TRBD1 (6 bases). Germline loops: CDR1 SNHLY, CDR2 FYNNEI. V was clipped by 6 bases and J by 10 bases, with 10 bases between them. The CDR3 is made up of 12 amino acids. This CDR3 is CASSKQGSPLHF. CDR3 nucleotides: TGTGCCAGCAGCAAACAGGGCTCACCCCTCCACTTT.

The chain is built from TRBV20-1 and TRBJ1-6, with D hard to call. Germline V gene sequence: CDR1 DFQATT, CDR2 SNEGSKA (reference sequence). Trimming pared 0 bases from V and 6 bases from J, leaving 9 bases between. This CDR3 is built from 14 residues. CDR3 bases: TGCAGTGCTAGAGATGACCCCGCTAATTCACCCCTCCACTTT. Amino acids: CSARDDPANSPLHF.

This chain links TRBV7-6 with TRBJ2-2; tentatively, D is TRBD1 (5 bases). The germline V and J ends were trimmed by 4 bases and 3 bases, with 15 bases remaining between them. Germline V gene sequence: CDR1 SGHVS, CDR2 FNYEAQ. This CDR3 is 16 amino acids long. The CDR3: CASSSYHRCDTGELFF. CDR3 DNA: TGTGCCAGCAGCTCATACCACAGGTGTGACACCGGGGAGCTGTTTTTT. Based on the CDR3 plus reference TRBV7-6 and TRBJ2-2, the full variable domain is GAGVSQSPRYKVTKRGQDVALRCDPISGHVSLYWYRQALGQGPEFLTYFNYEAQQDKSGLPNDRFSAERPEGSISTLTIQRTEQRDSAMYRCASSSYHRCDTGELFFGEGSRLTVL.

The gene calls are TRBV15 and TRBJ2-7, with TRBD1 matching over 11 bases. The J segment lost 4 bases and the V segment lost 0 bases, leaving 11 bases of the junction unmatched. CDR3 size: 18 residues. Per the germline V gene, CDR1 is LNHNV and CDR2 is YYDKDF (reference sequence). The CDR3, as DNA: TGTGCCACCAGCAGAGATCCCGGACAGGGGGCGTTCATATACGAGCAGTACTTC. This encodes CATSRDPGQGAFIYEQYF.

This clonotype was observed a few times. The chain combines TRBV9 with TRBJ1-2; 9 bases are shared with TRBD1. The CDR3 consists of 14 residues. Germline CDR1 is SGDLS and CDR2 is YYNGEE. V trimming: 0 bases; J trimming: 8 bases; junction bases outside the gene matches: 5. CDR3 nucleotides: TGTGCCAGCAGCGTAGAGGGACAGGGCCAAGGCTACACCTTC. This codes for CASSVEGQGQGYTF.

This sequence joins TRBV28 and TRBJ1-2; possible D gene TRBD1, 6 bases. The CDR3 has 16 amino acids. In germline, CDR1 is MDHEN, CDR2 SYDVKM. As DNA, the CDR3 is TGTGCGTCCGAAGGACAGACTCTAAGTCGGGACTATGGCTACACCTTC. The encoded protein is CASEGQTLSRDYGYTF.

In its sample, this clonotype was seen a few times. CDR3 sequence: CASSLGGGRIYEQFF. In DNA form, the CDR3 reads TGTGCCAGCAGCCTCGGGGGAGGTAGAATCTATGAGCAGTTCTTC. The chain recombines TRBV6-2 or TRBV6-3 with TRBJ2-1, with D possibly being TRBD2 (6 bases). CDR1 and CDR2 from the germline V gene are MNHEY and SVGEGT. The CDR3 sequence is 15 residues long. V lost 6 bases and J 8 bases, leaving 20 bases between the germline ends.

This clonotype appeared a few times. In nucleotides, the CDR3 is TGTGCCAGCAGCCGAGCGGTGGGGATATCCTACGAGCAGTACTTC. Translation: CASSRAVGISYEQYF. The chain joins TRBV7-2 to TRBJ2-7, with D maybe TRBD2 (5 bases). This CDR3 is 15 amino acids long. Per germline, CDR1 SGHTA and CDR2 FQGNSA. Trimming took 5 bases from V and 1 from J, leaving 15 bases between them.

This clonotype appeared a few times. The rearrangement uses TRBV27 and TRBJ2-7; 16 bases agree with TRBD2. Germline loops: CDR1 MNHEY, CDR2 SMNVEV (reference sequence). The J segment lost 4 bases and the V segment lost 5 bases, leaving 11 bases of the junction unmatched. The CDR3 sequence is 18 residues long. The CDR3 protein is CASSPPGLAGGPVYEQYF. CDR3 nucleotide sequence: TGTGCCAGCAGTCCGCCGGGACTAGCGGGAGGGCCGGTTTACGAGCAGTACTTC.